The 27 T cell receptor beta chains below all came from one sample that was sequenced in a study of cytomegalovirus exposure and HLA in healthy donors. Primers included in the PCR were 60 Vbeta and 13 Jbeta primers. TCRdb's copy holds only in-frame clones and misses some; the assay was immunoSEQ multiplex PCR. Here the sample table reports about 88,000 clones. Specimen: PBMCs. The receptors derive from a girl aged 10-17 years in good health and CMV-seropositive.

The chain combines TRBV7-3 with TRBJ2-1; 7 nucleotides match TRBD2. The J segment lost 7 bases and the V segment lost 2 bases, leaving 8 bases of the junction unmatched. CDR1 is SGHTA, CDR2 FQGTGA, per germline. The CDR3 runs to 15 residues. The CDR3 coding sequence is TGTGCCAGCAGCTTAGGAACGGGGGGAGGTAATGAGCAGTTCTTC. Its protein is CASSLGTGGGNEQFF. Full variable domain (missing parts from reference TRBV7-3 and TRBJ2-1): GAGVSQTPSNKVTEKGKYVELRCDPISGHTALYWYRQSLGQGPEFLIYFQGTGAADDSGLPNDRFFAVRPEGSVSTLKIQRTERGDSAVYLCASSLGTGGGNEQFFGPGTRLTVL.

This chain's CDR3 is CASRERGNSPLHF. The CDR3 DNA reads as TGTGCCAGCCGAGAAAGGGGTAATTCACCCCTCCACTTT. This rearrangement joins TRBV27 to TRBJ1-6; perhaps TRBD1 as D (5 bases). V dropped 8 bases and J dropped 6 bases, with 11 bases sitting between them. Germline CDR1 and CDR2: MNHEY and SMNVEV (reference sequence). This CDR3 contains 13 residues.

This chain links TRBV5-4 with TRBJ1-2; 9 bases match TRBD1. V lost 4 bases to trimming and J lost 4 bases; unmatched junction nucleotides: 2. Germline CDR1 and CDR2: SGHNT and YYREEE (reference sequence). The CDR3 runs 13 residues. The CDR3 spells CASSPGQGYGYTF. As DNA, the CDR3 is TGTGCCAGCAGCCCGGGACAGGGCTATGGCTACACCTTC.

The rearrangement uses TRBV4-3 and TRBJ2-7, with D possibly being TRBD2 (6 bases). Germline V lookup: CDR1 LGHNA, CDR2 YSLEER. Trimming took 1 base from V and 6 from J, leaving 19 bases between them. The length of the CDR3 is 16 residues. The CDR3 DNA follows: TGCGCCAGCAGCCAAGGCCGTAACCCGGGAGTAGGCGAGCAGTACTTC. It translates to CASSQGRNPGVGEQYF.

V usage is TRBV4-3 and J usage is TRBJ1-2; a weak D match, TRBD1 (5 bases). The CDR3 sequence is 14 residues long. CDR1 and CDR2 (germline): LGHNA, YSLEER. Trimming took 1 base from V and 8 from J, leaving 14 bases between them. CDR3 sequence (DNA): TGCGCCAGCAGCCAAGTGGATTGGGGGGACGGCTACACCTTC. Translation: CASSQVDWGDGYTF.

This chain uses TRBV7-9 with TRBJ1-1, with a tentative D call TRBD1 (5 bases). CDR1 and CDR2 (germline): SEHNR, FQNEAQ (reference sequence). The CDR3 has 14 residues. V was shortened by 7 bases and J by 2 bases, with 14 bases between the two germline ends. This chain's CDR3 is CASNFEGVNTEAFF. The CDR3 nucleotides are TGTGCCAGCAACTTTGAAGGGGTAAACACTGAAGCTTTCTTT.

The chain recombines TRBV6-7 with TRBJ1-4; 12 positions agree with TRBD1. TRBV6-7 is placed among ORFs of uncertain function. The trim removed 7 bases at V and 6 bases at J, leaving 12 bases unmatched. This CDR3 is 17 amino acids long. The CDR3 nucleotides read TGTGCCAGCACTTTTACTGTTAGGGACAGGGGGCATGAAAAACTGTTTTTT. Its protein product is CASTFTVRDRGHEKLFF.

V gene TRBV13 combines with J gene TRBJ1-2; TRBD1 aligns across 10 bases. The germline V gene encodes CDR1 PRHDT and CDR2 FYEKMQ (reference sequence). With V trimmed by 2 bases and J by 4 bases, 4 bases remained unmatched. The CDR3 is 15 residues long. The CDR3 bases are TGTGCCAGCAGCTTATCCGGGACAGGGGCCTATGGCTACACCTTC. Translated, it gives CASSLSGTGAYGYTF.

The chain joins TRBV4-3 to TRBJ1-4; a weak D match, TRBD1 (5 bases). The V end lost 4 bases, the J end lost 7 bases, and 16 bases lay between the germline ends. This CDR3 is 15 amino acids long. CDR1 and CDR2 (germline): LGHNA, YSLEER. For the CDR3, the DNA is TGCGCCAGCAGCCTCGAAACAGGTCGGGCTGAAAAACTGTTTTTT. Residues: CASSLETGRAEKLFF.

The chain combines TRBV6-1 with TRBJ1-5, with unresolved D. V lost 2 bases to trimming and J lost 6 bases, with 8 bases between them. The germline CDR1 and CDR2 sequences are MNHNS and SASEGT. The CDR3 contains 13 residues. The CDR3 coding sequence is TGTGCCAGCAGTGAACACCACAGTCAGCCCCAGCATTTT. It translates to CASSEHHSQPQHF.

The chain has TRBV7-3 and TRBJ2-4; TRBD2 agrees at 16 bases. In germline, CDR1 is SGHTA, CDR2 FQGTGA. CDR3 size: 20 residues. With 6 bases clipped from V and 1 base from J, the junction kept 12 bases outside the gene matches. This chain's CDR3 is CASRFPLGLAGGPAKNIQYF. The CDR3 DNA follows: TGTGCCAGCAGGTTCCCCTTGGGACTAGCGGGGGGGCCGGCCAAAAACATTCAGTACTTC.

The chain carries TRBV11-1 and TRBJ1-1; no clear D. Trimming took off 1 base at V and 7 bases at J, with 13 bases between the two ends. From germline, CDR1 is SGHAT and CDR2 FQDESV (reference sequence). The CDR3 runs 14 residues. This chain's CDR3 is CASSLGAGSGEAFF. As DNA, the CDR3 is TGTGCCAGCAGCTTAGGGGCAGGCTCTGGTGAAGCTTTCTTT.

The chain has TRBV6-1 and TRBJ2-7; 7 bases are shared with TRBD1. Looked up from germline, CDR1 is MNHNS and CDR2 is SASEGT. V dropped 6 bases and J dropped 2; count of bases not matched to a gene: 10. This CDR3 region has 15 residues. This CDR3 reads CASRVTGIGPYEQYF. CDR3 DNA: TGTGCCAGCAGAGTGACAGGGATCGGGCCCTACGAGCAGTACTTC.

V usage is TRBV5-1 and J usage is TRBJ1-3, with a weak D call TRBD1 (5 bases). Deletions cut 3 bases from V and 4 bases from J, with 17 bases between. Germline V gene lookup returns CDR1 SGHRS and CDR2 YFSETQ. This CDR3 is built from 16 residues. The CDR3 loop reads CASSSPTGGAGNTIYF. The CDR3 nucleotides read TGCGCCAGCAGCTCCCCGACCGGTGGGGCAGGAAACACCATATATTTT.

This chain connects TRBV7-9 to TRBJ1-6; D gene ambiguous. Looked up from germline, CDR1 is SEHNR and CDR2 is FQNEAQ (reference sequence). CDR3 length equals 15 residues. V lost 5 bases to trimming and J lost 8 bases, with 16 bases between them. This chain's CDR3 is CASSRSGEVDSPLHF. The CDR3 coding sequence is TGTGCCAGCAGCAGAAGTGGGGAGGTCGATTCACCCCTCCACTTT.

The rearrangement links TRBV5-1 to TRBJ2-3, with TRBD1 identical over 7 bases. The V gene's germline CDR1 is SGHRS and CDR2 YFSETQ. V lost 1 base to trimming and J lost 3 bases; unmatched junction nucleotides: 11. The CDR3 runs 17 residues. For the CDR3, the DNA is TGCGCCAGCAGCTTGACACGACAGGGTTCGTGGACAGATACGCAGTATTTT. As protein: CASSLTRQGSWTDTQYF.

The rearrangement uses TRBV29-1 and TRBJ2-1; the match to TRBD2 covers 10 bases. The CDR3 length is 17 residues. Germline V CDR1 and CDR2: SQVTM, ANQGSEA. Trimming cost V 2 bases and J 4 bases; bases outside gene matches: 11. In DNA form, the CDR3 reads TGCAGCGTTGAACCCTACTTAGCGGGGGGCAATTACAATGAGCAGTTCTTC. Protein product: CSVEPYLAGGNYNEQFF.

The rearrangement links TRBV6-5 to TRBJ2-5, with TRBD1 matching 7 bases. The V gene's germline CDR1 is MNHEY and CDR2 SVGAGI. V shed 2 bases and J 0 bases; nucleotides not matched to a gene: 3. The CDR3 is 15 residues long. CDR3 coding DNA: TGTGCCAGCAGTTACCACAGGGGAAACCAAGAGACCCAGTACTTC. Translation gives CASSYHRGNQETQYF.

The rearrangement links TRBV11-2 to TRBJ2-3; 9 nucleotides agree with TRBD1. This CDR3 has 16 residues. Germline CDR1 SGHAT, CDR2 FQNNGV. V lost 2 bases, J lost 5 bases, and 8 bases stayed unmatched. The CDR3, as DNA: TGTGCCAGCAGCTTATGGGAGGACAGGGGTCGAGATACGCAGTATTTT. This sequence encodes CASSLWEDRGRDTQYF.

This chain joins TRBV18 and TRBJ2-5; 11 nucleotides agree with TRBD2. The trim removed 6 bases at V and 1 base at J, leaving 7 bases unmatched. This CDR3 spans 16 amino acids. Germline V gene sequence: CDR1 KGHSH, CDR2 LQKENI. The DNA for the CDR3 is TGTGCCAGCTCTCCGGGACTAGCGGTATTCCAAGAGACCCAGTACTTC. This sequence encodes CASSPGLAVFQETQYF.

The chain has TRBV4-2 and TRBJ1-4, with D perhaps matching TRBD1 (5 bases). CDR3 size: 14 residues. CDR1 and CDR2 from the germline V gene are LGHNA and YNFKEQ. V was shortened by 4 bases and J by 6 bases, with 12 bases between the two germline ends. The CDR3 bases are TGTGCCAGCAGCCGGAAGGGACTGGATGAAAAACTGTTTTTT. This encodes CASSRKGLDEKLFF.

The chain's CDR3 is CASSQGPGYNEQFF. The CDR3 nucleotides read TGTGCCAGCAGCCAAGGCCCAGGCTACAATGAGCAGTTCTTC. This chain links TRBV4-2 with TRBJ2-1; no firm D call. This CDR3 region has 14 residues. Trimming took off 1 base at V and 3 bases at J, with 7 bases between the two ends. The germline CDR1 and CDR2 sequences are LGHNA and YNFKEQ.

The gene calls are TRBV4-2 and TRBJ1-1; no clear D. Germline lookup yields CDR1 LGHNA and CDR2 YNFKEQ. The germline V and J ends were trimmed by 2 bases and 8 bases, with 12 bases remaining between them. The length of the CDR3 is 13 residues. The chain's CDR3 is CASSQTSLQEAFF. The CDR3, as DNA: TGTGCCAGCAGCCAAACCTCCTTACAGGAAGCTTTCTTT.

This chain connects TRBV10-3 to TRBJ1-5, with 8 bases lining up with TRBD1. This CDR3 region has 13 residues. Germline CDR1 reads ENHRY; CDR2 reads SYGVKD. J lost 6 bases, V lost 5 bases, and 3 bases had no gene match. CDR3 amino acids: CAISKDRGQPQHF. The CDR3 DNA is TGTGCCATCAGTAAAGACAGGGGTCAGCCCCAGCATTTT.

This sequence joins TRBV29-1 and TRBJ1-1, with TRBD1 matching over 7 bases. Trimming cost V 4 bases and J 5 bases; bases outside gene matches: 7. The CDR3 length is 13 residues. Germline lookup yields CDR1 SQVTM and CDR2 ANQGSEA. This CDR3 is CSVADRVATEAFF. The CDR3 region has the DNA TGCAGCGTTGCCGACAGGGTTGCGACTGAAGCTTTCTTT.

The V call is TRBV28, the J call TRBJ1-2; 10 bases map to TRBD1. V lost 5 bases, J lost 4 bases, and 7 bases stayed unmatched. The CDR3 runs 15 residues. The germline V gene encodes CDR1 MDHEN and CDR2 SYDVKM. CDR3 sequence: CASSPPGQGLYGYTF. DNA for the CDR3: TGTGCCAGCAGTCCTCCGGGACAGGGGCTCTATGGCTACACCTTC.

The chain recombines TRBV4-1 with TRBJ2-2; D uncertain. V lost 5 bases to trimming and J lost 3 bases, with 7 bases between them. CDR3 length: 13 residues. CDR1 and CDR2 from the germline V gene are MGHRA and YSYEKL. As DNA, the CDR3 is TGCGCCAGCAGCGACCTAGACACCGGGGAGCTGTTTTTT. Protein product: CASSDLDTGELFF.